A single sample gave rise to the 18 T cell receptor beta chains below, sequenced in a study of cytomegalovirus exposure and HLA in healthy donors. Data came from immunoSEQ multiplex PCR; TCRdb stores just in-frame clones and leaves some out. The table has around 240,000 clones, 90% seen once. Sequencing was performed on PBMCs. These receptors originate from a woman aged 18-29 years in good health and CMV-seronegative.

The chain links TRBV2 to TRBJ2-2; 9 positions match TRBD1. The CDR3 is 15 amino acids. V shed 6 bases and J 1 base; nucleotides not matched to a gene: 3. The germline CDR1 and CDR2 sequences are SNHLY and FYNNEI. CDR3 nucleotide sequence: TGTGCCAGCAGGGACAGGGGCCAGAACACCGGGGAGCTGTTTTTT. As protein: CASRDRGQNTGELFF.

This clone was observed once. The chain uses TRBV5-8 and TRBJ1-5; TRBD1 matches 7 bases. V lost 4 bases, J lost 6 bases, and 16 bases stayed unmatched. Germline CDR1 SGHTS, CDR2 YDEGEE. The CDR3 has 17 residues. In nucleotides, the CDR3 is TGTGCCAGCAGCCACCCGGAGGGGGCAGGCCTTAGTCAGCCCCAGCATTTT. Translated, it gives CASSHPEGAGLSQPQHF.

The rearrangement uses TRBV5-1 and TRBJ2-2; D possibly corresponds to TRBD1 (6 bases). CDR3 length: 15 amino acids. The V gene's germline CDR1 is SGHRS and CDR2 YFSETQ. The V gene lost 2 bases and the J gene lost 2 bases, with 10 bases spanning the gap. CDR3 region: CASSFTGQNTGELFF. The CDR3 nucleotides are TGCGCCAGCAGCTTCACAGGGCAAAACACCGGGGAGCTGTTTTTT.

The CDR3 spells CASSLATGPNTGELFF. In DNA, the CDR3 is TGCGCCAGCAGCTTGGCAACAGGGCCGAACACCGGGGAGCTGTTTTTT. The rearrangement links TRBV5-1 to TRBJ2-2; D perhaps matches TRBD1 (6 bases). Germline values: CDR1 SGHRS, CDR2 YFSETQ. The CDR3 loop spans 16 amino acids. The germline V and J ends were trimmed by 0 bases and 0 bases, with 9 bases remaining between them.

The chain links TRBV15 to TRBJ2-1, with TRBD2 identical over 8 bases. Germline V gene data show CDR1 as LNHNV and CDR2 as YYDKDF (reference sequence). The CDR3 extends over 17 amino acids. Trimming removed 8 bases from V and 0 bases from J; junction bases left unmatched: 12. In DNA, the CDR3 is TGTGCCACCCGGGAGGGGCTAGTCTTTAGCTCCTACAATGAGCAGTTCTTC. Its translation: CATREGLVFSSYNEQFF.

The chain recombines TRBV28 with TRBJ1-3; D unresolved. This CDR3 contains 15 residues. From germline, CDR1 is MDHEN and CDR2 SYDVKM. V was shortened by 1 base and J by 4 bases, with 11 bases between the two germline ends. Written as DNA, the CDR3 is TGTGCCAGCAGTTTATTTGCGGCAGCCGGAAACACCATATATTTT. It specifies CASSLFAAAGNTIYF.

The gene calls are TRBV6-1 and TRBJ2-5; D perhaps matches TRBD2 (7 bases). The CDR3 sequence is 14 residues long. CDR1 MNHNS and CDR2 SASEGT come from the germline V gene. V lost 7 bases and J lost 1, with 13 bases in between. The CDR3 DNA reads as TGTGCCAGCACCCGGGGGGCGGCCCAAGAGACCCAGTACTTC. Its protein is CASTRGAAQETQYF.

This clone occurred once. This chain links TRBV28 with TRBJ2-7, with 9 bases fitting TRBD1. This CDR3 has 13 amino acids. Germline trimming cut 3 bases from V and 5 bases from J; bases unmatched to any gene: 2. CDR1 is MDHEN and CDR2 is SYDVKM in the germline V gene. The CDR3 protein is CASSFDRGDEQYV. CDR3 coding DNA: TGTGCCAGCAGTTTCGACAGGGGGGACGAGCAGTACGTC.

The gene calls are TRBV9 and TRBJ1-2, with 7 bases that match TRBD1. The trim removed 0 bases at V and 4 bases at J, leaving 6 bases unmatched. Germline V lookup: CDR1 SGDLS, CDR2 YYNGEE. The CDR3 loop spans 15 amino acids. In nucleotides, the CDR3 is TGTGCCAGCAGCGTAGCGACAGGGAAGGGCTATGGCTACACCTTC. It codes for CASSVATGKGYGYTF.

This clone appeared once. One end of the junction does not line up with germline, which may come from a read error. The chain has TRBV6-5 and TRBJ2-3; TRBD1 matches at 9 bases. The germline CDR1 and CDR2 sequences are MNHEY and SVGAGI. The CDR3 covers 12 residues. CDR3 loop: CASIAPGQGLTF. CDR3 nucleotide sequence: TGTGCCAGCATCGCCCCGGGACAGGGTTTGACATTT.

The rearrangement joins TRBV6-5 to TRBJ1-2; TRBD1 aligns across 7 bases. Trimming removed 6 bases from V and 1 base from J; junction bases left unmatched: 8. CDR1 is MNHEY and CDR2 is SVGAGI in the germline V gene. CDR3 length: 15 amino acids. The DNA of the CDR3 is TGTGCCAGCAGACGGACAGGTCTTAATAACTATGGCTACACCTTC. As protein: CASRRTGLNNYGYTF.

Here the CDR3 DNA reads TGTGCCACCAGCAGGGCCGGGACAGGGGGAGCAGATACGCAGTATTTT. Its translation is CATSRAGTGGADTQYF. This chain connects TRBV15 to TRBJ2-3, with 11 bases that match TRBD1. The trim removed 3 bases at V and 4 bases at J, leaving 6 bases unmatched. CDR1 is LNHNV, CDR2 YYDKDF, per germline (reference sequence). The CDR3 runs to 16 residues. The whole variable domain, remainder taken from reference TRBV15 and TRBJ2-3, is DAMVIQNPRYQVTQFGKPVTLSCSQTLNHNVMYWYQQKSSQAPKLLFHYYDKDFNNEADTPDNFQSRRPNTSFCFLDIRSPGLGDTAMYLCATSRAGTGGADTQYFGPGTRLTVL.

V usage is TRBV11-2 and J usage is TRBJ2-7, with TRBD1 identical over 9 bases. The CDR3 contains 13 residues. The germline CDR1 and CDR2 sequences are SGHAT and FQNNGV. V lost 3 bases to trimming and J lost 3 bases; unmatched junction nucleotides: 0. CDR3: CASSLTGGYEQYV. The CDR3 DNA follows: TGTGCCAGCAGCTTGACAGGGGGCTACGAGCAGTACGTC.

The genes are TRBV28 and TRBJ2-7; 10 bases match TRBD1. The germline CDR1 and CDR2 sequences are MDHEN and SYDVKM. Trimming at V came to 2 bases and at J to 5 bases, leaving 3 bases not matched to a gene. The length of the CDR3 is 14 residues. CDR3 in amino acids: CASSLRDRGHEQYV. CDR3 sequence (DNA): TGTGCCAGCAGTTTAAGGGACAGGGGCCACGAGCAGTACGTC.

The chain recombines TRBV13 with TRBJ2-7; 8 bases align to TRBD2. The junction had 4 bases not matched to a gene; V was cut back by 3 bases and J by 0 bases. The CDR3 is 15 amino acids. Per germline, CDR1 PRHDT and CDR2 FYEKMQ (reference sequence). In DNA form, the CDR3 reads TGTGCCAGCAGCTTTAGCGGGGCCCCCTCCTACGAGCAGTACTTC. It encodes CASSFSGAPSYEQYF.

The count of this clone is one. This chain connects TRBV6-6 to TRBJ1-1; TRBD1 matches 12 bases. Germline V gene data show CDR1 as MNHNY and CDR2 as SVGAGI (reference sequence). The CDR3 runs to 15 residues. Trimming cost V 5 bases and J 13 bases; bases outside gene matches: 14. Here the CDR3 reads CASSHRGQGAILVFF. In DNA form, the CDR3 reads TGTGCCAGCAGTCATCGGGGACAGGGGGCGATTTTGGTTTTCTTT.

This CDR3 is CASSEAQGGRLNEKLFF. CDR3 nucleotide sequence: TGTGCCAGCAGTGAAGCGCAGGGGGGCAGGCTTAATGAAAAACTGTTTTTT. The rearrangement links TRBV2 to TRBJ1-4; 7 bases map to TRBD1. The CDR3 is 17 amino acids. The V and J ends lost 0 bases and 4 bases, in that order; junction bases with no gene match: 8. Germline assignment: CDR1 SNHLY and CDR2 FYNNEI. The whole variable domain, remainder taken from reference TRBV2 and TRBJ1-4, is EPEVTQTPSHQVTQMGQEVILRCVPISNHLYFYWYRQILGQKVEFLVSFYNNEISEKSEIFDDQFSVERPDGSNFTLKIRSTKLEDSAMYFCASSEAQGGRLNEKLFFGSGTQLSVL.

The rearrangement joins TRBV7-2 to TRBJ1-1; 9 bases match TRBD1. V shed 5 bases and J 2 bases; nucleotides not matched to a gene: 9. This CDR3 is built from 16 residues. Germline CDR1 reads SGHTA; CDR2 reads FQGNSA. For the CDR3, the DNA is TGTGCCAGCAGCCCCTACAGGACAGGGGAAAACACTGAAGCTTTCTTT. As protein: CASSPYRTGENTEAFF.